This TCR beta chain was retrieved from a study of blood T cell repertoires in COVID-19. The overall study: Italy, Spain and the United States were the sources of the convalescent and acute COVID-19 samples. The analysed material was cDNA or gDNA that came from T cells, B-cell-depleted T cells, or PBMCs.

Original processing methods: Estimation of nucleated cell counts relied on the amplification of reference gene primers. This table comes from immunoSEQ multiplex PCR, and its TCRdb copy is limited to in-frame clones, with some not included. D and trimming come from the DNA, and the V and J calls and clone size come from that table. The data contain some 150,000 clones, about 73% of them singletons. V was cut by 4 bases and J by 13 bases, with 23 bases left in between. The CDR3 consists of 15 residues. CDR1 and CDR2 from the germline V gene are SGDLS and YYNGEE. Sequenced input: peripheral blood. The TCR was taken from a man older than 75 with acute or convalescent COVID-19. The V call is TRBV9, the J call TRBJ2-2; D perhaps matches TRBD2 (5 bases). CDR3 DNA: TGTGCCAGCAGCCAGATTGGGAGTCCACCGGGGATGCTGTTTTTT. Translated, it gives CASSQIGSPPGMLFF.